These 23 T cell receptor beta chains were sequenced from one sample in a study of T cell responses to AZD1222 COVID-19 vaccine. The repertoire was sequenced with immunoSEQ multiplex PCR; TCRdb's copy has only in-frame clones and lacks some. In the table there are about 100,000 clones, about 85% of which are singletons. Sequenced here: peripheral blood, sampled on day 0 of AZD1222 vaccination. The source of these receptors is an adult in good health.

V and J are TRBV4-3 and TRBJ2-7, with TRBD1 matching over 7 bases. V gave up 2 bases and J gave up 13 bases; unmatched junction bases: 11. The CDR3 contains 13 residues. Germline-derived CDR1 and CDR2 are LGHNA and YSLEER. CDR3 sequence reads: CASSQLWDSGLYF. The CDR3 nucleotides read TGCGCCAGCAGCCAACTTTGGGACAGTGGCTTATACTTC.

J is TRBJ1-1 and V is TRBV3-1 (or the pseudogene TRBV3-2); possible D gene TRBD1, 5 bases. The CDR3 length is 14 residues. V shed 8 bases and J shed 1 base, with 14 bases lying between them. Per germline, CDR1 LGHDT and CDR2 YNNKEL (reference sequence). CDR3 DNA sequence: TGTGCCAGCGGTACCGAACAGGAGAACACTGAAGCTTTCTTT. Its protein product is CASGTEQENTEAFF.

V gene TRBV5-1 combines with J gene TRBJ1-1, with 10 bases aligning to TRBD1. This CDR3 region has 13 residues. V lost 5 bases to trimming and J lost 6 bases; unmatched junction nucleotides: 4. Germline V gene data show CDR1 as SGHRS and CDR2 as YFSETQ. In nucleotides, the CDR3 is TGCGCCAGCAGTTCCGGGACAGGGGCTGAAGCTTTCTTT. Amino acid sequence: CASSSGTGAEAFF.

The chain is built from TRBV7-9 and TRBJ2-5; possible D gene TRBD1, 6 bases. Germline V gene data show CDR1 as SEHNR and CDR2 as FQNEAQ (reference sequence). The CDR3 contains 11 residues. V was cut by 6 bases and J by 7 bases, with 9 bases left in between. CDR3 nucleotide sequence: TGTGCCAGCAGTTGGGGGCGGACCCAGTACTTC. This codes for CASSWGRTQYF.

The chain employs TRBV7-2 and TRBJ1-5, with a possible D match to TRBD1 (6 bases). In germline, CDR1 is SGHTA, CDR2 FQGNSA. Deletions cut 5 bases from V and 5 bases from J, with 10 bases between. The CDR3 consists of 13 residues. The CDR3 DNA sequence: TGTGCCAGCAGCCCGCGGACAGATCAGCCCCAGCATTTT. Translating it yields CASSPRTDQPQHF.

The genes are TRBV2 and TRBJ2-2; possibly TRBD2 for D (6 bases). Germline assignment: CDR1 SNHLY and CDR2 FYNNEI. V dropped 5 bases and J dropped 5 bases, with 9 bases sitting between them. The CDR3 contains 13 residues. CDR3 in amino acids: CASSPGRTGELFF. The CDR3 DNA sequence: TGTGCCAGCAGTCCCGGGAGAACCGGGGAGCTGTTTTTT.

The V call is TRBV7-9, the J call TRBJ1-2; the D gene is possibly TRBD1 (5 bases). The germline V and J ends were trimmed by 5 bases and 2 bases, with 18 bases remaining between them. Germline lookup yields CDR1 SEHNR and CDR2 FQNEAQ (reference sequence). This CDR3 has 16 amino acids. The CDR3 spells CASSHPGQNPNYGYTF. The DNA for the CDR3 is TGTGCCAGCAGCCACCCGGGGCAGAACCCCAACTATGGCTACACCTTC.

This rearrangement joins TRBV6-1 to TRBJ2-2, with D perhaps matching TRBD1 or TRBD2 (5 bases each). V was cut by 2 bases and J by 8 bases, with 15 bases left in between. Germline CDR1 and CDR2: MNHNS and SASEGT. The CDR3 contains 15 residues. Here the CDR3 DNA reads TGTGCCAGCAGTGAACGGCAGGGAGCCCGAGGGGAGCTGTTTTTT. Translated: CASSERQGARGELFF.

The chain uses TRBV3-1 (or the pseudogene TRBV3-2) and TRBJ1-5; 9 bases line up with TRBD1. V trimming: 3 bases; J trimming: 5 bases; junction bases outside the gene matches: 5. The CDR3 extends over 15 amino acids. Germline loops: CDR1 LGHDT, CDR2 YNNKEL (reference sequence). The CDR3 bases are TGTGCCAGCAGCCACTCCGGGACAGGGTATCAGCCCCAGCATTTT. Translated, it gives CASSHSGTGYQPQHF.

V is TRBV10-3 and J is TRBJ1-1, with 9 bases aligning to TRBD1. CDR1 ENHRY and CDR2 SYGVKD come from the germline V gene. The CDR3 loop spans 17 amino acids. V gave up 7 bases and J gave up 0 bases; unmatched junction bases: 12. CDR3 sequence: CAIKGVGTGSLNTEAFF. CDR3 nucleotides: TGTGCCATCAAGGGGGTTGGGACAGGGTCGCTGAACACTGAAGCTTTCTTT.

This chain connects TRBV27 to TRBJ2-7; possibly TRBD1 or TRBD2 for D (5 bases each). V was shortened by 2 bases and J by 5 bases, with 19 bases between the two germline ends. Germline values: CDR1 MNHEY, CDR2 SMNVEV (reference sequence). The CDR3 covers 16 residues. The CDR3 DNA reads TGTGCCAGCAGTTTAGACGGCGCGAGGGGTTATCACGAGCAGTACTTC. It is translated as CASSLDGARGYHEQYF.

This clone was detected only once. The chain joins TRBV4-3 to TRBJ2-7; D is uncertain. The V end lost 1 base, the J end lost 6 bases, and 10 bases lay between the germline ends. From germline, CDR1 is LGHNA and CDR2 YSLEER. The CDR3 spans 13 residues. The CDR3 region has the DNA TGCGCCAGCAGCCAAGTAGTGGGGTCCGAGCAGTACTTC. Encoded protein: CASSQVVGSEQYF.

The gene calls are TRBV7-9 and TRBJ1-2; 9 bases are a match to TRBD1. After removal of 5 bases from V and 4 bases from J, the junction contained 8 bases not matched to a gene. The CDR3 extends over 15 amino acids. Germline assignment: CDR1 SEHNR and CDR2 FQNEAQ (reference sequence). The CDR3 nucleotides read TGTGCCAGCAGCACCGGGACAGGGACCGGCTATGGCTACACCTTC. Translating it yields CASSTGTGTGYGYTF.

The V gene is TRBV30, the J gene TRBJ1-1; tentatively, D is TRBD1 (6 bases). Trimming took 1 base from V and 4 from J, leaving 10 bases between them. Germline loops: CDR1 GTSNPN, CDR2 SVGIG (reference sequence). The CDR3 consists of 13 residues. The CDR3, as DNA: TGTGCCTGGAGTGGGGGGGCCCCCACTGAAGCTTTCTTT. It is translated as CAWSGGAPTEAFF.

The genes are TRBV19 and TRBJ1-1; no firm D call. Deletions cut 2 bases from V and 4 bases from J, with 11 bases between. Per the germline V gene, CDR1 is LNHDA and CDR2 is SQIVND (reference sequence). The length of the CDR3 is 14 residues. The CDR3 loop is CASSIPSSRTEAFF. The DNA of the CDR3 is TGTGCCAGTAGTATACCCTCATCGCGCACTGAAGCTTTCTTT.

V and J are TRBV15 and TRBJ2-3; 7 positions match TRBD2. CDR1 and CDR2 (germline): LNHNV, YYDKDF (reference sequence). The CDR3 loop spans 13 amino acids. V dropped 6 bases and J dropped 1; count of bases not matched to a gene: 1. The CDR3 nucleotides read TGTGCCACCAGTCGGGGGGGCACAGATACGCAGTATTTT. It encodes CATSRGGTDTQYF.

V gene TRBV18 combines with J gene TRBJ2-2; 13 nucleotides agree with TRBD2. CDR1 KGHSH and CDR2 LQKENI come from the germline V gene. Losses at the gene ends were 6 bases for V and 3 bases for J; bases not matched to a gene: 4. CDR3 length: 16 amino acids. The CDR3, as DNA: TGTGCCAGCTCCTCCGGACTAGCGGGGGACACCGGGGAGCTGTTTTTT. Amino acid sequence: CASSSGLAGDTGELFF. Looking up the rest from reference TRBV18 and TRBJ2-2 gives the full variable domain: NAGVMQNPRHLVRRRGQEARLRCSPMKGHSHVYWYRQLPEEGLKFMVYLQKENIIDESGMPKERFSAEFPKEGPSILRIQQVVRGDSAAYFCASSSGLAGDTGELFFGEGSRLTVL.

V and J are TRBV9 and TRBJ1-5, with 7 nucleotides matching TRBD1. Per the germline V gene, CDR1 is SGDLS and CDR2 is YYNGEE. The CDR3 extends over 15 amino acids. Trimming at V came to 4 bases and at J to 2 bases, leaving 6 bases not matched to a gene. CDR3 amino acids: CASSSDGQGNQPQHF. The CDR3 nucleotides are TGTGCCAGCAGCTCGGACGGACAGGGCAATCAGCCCCAGCATTTT. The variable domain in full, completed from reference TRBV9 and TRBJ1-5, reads DSGVTQTPKHLITATGQRVTLRCSPRSGDLSVYWYQQSLDQGLQFLIQYYNGEERAKGNILERFSAQQFPDLHSELNLSSLELGDSALYFCASSSDGQGNQPQHFGDGTRLSIL.

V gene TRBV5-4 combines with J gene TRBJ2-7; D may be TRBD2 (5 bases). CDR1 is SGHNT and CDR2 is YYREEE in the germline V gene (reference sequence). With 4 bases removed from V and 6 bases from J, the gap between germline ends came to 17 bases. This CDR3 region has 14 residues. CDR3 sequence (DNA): TGTGCCAGCAGCGGGCCGGCGGGTGAGGGCGAGCAGTACTTC. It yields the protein CASSGPAGEGEQYF.

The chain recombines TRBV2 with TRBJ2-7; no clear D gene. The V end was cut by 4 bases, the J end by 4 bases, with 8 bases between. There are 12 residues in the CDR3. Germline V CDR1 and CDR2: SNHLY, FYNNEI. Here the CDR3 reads CASSVDHYEQYF. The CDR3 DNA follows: TGTGCCAGCAGTGTTGATCATTACGAGCAGTACTTC.

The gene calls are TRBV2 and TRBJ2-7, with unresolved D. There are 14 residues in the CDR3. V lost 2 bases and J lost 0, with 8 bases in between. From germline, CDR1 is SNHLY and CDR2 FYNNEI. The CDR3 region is CASSEQQSSYEQYF. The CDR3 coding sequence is TGTGCCAGCAGTGAACAACAGTCCTCCTACGAGCAGTACTTC.

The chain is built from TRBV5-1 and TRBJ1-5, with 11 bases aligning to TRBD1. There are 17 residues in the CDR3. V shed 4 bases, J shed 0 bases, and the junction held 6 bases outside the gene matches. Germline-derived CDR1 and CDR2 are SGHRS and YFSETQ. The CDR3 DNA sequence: TGCGCCAGCAGCCCGGGGACAGGGGGGTATAGCAATCAGCCCCAGCATTTT. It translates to CASSPGTGGYSNQPQHF.

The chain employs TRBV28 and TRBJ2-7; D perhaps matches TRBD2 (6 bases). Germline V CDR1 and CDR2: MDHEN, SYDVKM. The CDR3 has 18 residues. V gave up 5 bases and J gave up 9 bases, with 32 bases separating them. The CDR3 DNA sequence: TGTGCCAGCAGTCTCTCATTGGGTCTTGGGTCCCTGGAGGGAGGGCAGTACTTC. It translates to CASSLSLGLGSLEGGQYF. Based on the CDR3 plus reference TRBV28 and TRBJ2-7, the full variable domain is DVKVTQSSRYLVKRTGEKVFLECVQDMDHENMFWYRQDPGLGLRLIYFSYDVKMKEKGDIPEGYSVSREKKERFSLILESASTNQTSMYLCASSLSLGLGSLEGGQYFGPGTRLTVT.